This note documents a single T cell receptor beta chain sequence. The sample originates from a study of blood T cell repertoires in COVID-19. Repertoires were generated with immunoSEQ multiplex PCR, while TCRdb's copy carries only in-frame clones and drops some. The sample has around 290,000 clones, roughly 90% seen once; the top ten hold 1.5% to 2%. The TCR sequence derives from a woman in her forties who had recovered from COVID-19. Sequenced sample: PBMCs or T cells enriched from blood (not recorded which).

CDR3 sequence reads: CAWSLLGLLGETQYF. The CDR3 nucleotides read TGTGCCTGGAGTTTGTTGGGACTCCTAGGAGAGACCCAGTACTTC. This chain links TRBV30 with TRBJ2-5, with D possibly TRBD2 on 6 matching bases. V gave up 2 bases and J gave up 4 bases, with 17 bases separating them. The CDR3 contains 15 residues. The germline V gene has CDR1 GTSNPN and CDR2 SVGIG (reference sequence).